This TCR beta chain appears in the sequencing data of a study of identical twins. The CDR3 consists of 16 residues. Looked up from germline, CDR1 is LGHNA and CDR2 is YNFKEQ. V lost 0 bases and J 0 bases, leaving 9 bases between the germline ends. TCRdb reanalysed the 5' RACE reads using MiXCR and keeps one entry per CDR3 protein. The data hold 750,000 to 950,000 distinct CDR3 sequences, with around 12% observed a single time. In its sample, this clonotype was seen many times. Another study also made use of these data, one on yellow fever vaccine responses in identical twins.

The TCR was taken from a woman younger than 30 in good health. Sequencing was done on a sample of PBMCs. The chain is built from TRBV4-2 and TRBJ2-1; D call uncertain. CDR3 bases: TGTGCCAGCAGCCAAGAAGGCTCCAACTCCTACAATGAGCAGTTCTTC. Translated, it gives CASSQEGSNSYNEQFF.